The subject of this entry is one TCR beta chain. Its specificity is unknown. The PCR contained 60 Vbeta and 13 Jbeta primers. The table came from immunoSEQ multiplex PCR; TCRdb's copy has only in-frame clones and leaves some out. The table has tens of thousands of clones, about 74% seen once. These data originate in a study of cytomegalovirus exposure and HLA in healthy donors. Germline-derived CDR1 and CDR2 are MNHEY and SVGAGI. The CDR3 extends over 14 amino acids. With 0 bases removed from V and 3 bases from J, the gap between germline ends came to 9 bases. Notes on the study in general: Several of the most significant clusters were apparently associated with common viral pathogens in a later analysis. Overall, approximately 150 TCR beta chains were annotated as cytomegalovirus-associated. Researchers reported in a later analysis that a missense DCLRE1C variant was tied to TCR beta V- and J-gene trimming.

Sequenced material: PBMCs. The chain links TRBV6-5 to TRBJ2-7, with D maybe TRBD1 (6 bases). The sequence was obtained from a woman between 50 and 59 years old in good health and CMV-seropositive. Here the CDR3 DNA reads TGTGCCAGCAGTTACTCGGGACAAGTCTACGAGCAGTACTTC. Protein sequence: CASSYSGQVYEQYF.